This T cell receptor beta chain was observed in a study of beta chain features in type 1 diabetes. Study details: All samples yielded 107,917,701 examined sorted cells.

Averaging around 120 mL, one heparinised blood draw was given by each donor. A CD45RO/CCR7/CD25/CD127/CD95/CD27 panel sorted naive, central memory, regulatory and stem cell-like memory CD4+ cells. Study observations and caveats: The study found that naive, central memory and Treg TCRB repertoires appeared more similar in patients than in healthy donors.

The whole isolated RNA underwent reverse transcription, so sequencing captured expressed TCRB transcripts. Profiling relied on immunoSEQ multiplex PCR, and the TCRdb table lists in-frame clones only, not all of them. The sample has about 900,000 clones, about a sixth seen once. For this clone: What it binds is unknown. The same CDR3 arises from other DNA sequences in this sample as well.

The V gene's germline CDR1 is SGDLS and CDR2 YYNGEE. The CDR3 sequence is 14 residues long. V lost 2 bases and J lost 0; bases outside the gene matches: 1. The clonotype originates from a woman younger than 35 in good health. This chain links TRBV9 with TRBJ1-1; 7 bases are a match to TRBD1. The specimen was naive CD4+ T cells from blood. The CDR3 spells CASSVGTVNTEAFF. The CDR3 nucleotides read TGTGCCAGCAGCGTCGGGACAGTGAACACTGAAGCTTTCTTT. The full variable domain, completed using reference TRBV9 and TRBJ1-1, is DSGVTQTPKHLITATGQRVTLRCSPRSGDLSVYWYQQSLDQGLQFLIQYYNGEERAKGNILERFSAQQFPDLHSELNLSSLELGDSALYFCASSVGTVNTEAFFGQGTRLTVV.